A single sample is the source of the 21 T cell receptor beta chains below, sequenced in a study of cytomegalovirus exposure and HLA in healthy donors (dated by TCRdb to about 2017). The method was the immunoSEQ multiplex PCR assay. The multiplex PCR relied on a mix of 60 forward primers for TCR Vbeta segments and 13 reverse primers for TCR Jbeta segments. As stored in TCRdb, this immuneACCESS dataset retains in-frame rearrangements with V and J assigned. A fraction of the clones does not appear; measured against another copy, unresolved V genes explain less than half of the discrepancy, and the remainder lacks a known reason. The sample table lists around 130,000 clones, approximately 85% of them with a count of one. The top ten clonotypes cover over 9% of the sample. The sequenced material came from PBMCs. These receptors all come from a male donor in good health and CMV-seropositive.

The chain has TRBV6-1 and TRBJ2-3, with 11 bases fitting TRBD2. Looked up from germline, CDR1 is MNHNS and CDR2 is SASEGT. Unmatched junction bases numbered 7, after V lost 0 bases and J lost 5 bases. There are 17 residues in the CDR3. CDR3 in DNA: TGTGCCAGCAGTGAAGCGCTTGGGCTAGCGGGAGGAGATACGCAGTATTTT. It translates to CASSEALGLAGGDTQYF.

This clone was detected once. This same CDR3 is encoded by further DNA sequences in the sample. The chain uses TRBV7-6 and TRBJ2-1, with TRBD2 matching over 16 bases. Germline CDR1 is SGHVS and CDR2 is FNYEAQ. V lost 3 bases to trimming and J lost 0 bases; unmatched junction nucleotides: 2. The CDR3 is 18 residues long. CDR3 loop: CASSFGTSGRDSYNEQFF. For the CDR3, the DNA is TGTGCCAGCAGCTTCGGGACTAGCGGGAGGGACTCCTACAATGAGCAGTTCTTC.

For this clone: Germline and junction disagree at one end, which may indicate a read error. The genes are TRBV7-9 and TRBJ1-1, with 7 bases aligning to TRBD1. Germline assignment: CDR1 SEHNR and CDR2 FQNEAQ (reference sequence). This CDR3 contains 13 residues. The CDR3 bases are TGTTCCAGCAGCCGGGACAGTAACACTGAAGCTTTCTTT. This translates into CSSSRDSNTEAFF. The full variable domain, completed using reference TRBV7-9 and TRBJ1-1, is DTGVSQNPRHKITKRGQNVTFRCDPISEHNRLYWYRQTLGQGPEFLTYFQNEAQLEKSRLLSDRFSAERPKGSFSTLEIQRTEQGDSAMYLCSSSRDSNTEAFFGQGTRLTVV.

In this sample, this clone turned up once. The V gene is TRBV20-1, the J gene TRBJ2-4; no definite D call. Germline CDR1 and CDR2: DFQATT and SNEGSKA (reference sequence). Trimming removed 5 bases from V and 7 bases from J, with 9 bases in between. CDR3 length: 11 amino acids. CDR3 nucleotide sequence: TGCAGTGCTGGCGGTAATAACATTCAGTACTTC. It translates to CSAGGNNIQYF.

This sequence joins TRBV14 and TRBJ2-1; 11 bases align to TRBD2. J gave up 0 bases and V 2 bases, and 6 bases lay outside the gene matches. The CDR3 is 18 amino acids. CDR1 is SGHDN, CDR2 FVKESK, per germline. The CDR3 here is CASSQLAGGQFSYNEQFF. The DNA for the CDR3 is TGTGCCAGCAGCCAACTAGCGGGAGGACAATTCTCCTACAATGAGCAGTTCTTC.

The chain links TRBV19 to TRBJ1-2; D is possibly TRBD1 (5 bases). From germline, CDR1 is LNHDA and CDR2 SQIVND (reference sequence). V was cut by 4 bases and J by 3 bases, with 12 bases left in between. CDR3 length: 14 residues. In DNA, the CDR3 is TGTGCCAGTAGTAAGGTACAGGAGCACTATGGCTACACCTTC. It is translated as CASSKVQEHYGYTF.

The chain carries TRBV5-1 and TRBJ2-5; 12 bases are shared with TRBD2. The germline V gene encodes CDR1 SGHRS and CDR2 YFSETQ. The trim removed 3 bases at V and 4 bases at J, leaving 4 bases unmatched. The CDR3 covers 15 residues. The CDR3 region has the DNA TGCGCCAGCAGCTCTAGCGGGAGGGCCGGAGAGACCCAGTACTTC. Translated, it gives CASSSSGRAGETQYF.

The chain couples TRBV6-1 to TRBJ1-1; tentatively, D is TRBD1 (6 bases). CDR1 MNHNS and CDR2 SASEGT come from the germline V gene. V lost 5 bases and J lost 2, with 12 bases in between. CDR3 size: 14 residues. The chain's CDR3 is CASSPRGANTEAFF. The CDR3 bases are TGTGCCAGCAGTCCCCGGGGGGCCAACACTGAAGCTTTCTTT.

The sample holds one count of this clone. This chain links TRBV4-3 with TRBJ2-5, with D maybe TRBD2 (6 bases). The DNA end is a closer match to TRBJ2-7, so the J assignment may be wrong. Germline V gene data show CDR1 as LGHNA and CDR2 as YSLEER. The CDR3 length is 15 residues. This CDR3 is CASSLDSSGAYEQYF. DNA of the CDR3: TGCGCCAGCAGCCTCGATAGTAGCGGAGCCTACGAGCAGTACTTC.

This clone was observed a few times. The chain is built from TRBV7-6 and TRBJ2-7, with TRBD1 matching 9 bases. V lost 5 bases to trimming and J lost 9 bases; unmatched junction nucleotides: 8. The CDR3 is made up of 13 amino acids. Germline V CDR1 and CDR2: SGHVS, FNYEAQ. The CDR3 DNA follows: TGTGCCAGCAGCGGACAGGGGAGGTCTGGGCAGTACTTC. This translates into CASSGQGRSGQYF. Complete variable domain (other parts from reference TRBV7-6 and TRBJ2-7): GAGVSQSPRYKVTKRGQDVALRCDPISGHVSLYWYRQALGQGPEFLTYFNYEAQQDKSGLPNDRFSAERPEGSISTLTIQRTEQRDSAMYRCASSGQGRSGQYFGPGTRLTVT.

This rearrangement joins TRBV28 to TRBJ2-5; TRBD1 matches at 7 bases. CDR3 length: 16 residues. Germline V lookup: CDR1 MDHEN, CDR2 SYDVKM. The J segment lost 5 bases and the V segment lost 3 bases, leaving 12 bases of the junction unmatched. CDR3 DNA sequence: TGTGCCAGCAGTTTCTTCTCGATACAGGGGCTGGAGACCCAGTACTTC. As protein: CASSFFSIQGLETQYF.

The chain is built from TRBV6-7 and TRBJ1-5; a possible D gene is TRBD1 (5 bases). TRBV6-7 is reported as an ORF; its role is uncertain. This CDR3 comprises 13 residues. The ends were cut back, 8 bases at V and 1 base at J, with 9 bases in the middle. CDR3 loop: CASGRESNQPQHF. The CDR3 DNA follows: TGTGCCAGCGGCAGGGAAAGCAATCAGCCCCAGCATTTT.

A single count supports this clone. The chain links TRBV19 to TRBJ1-2; 7 bases align to TRBD1. Germline CDR1 LNHDA, CDR2 SQIVND (reference sequence). Trimming at V came to 7 bases and at J to 7 bases, leaving 9 bases not matched to a gene. The CDR3 loop spans 13 amino acids. This chain's CDR3 is CASTAGTVGGYTF. Here the CDR3 DNA reads TGTGCCAGTACCGCTGGGACAGTAGGTGGCTACACCTTC.

The chain combines TRBV9 with TRBJ1-1; the D is unclear. The CDR3 consists of 14 residues. Per the germline V gene, CDR1 is SGDLS and CDR2 is YYNGEE. Trimming removed 0 bases at V and 5 bases at J, with 11 bases between. The CDR3 spells CASSVAPVRTEAFF. DNA for the CDR3: TGTGCCAGCAGCGTAGCTCCGGTGAGGACTGAAGCTTTCTTT.

This chain links TRBV27 with TRBJ2-6; possible D gene TRBD2, 6 bases. The CDR3 runs 19 residues. V was pared by 4 bases and J by 2 bases, with 21 bases between. Germline-derived CDR1 and CDR2 are MNHEY and SMNVEV (reference sequence). CDR3 protein: CASSSPQGGPSTGANVLTF. The CDR3 DNA reads TGTGCCAGCAGTTCCCCGCAGGGAGGCCCTAGTACTGGGGCCAACGTCCTGACTTTC.

This chain joins TRBV5-1 and TRBJ2-7; 10 bases fit TRBD1. The germline V gene has CDR1 SGHRS and CDR2 YFSETQ. This CDR3 has 14 amino acids. V was clipped by 2 bases and J by 5 bases; unmatched bases: 4. In DNA form, the CDR3 reads TGCGCCAGCAGCTTTCAGACAGGGGGCAACGAGCAGTACTTC. Amino acid sequence: CASSFQTGGNEQYF. Complete variable domain (other parts from reference TRBV5-1 and TRBJ2-7): KAGVTQTPRYLIKTRGQQVTLSCSPISGHRSVSWYQQTPGQGLQFLFEYFSETQRNKGNFPGRFSGRQFSNSRSEMNVSTLELGDSALYLCASSFQTGGNEQYFGPGTRLTVT.

The chain joins TRBV10-3 to TRBJ2-7; tentatively, D is TRBD1 (7 bases). Germline CDR1 and CDR2: ENHRY and SYGVKD. CDR3 length: 14 amino acids. Trimming left V 8 bases short and J 5 bases short, with 19 bases between. The CDR3 coding sequence is TGTGCCATCGCGGGGCGACAGGGAAGCAACGAGCAGTACTTC. Amino acids: CAIAGRQGSNEQYF.

The genes are TRBV30 and TRBJ2-7; 7 bases match TRBD1. CDR1 and CDR2 (germline): GTSNPN, SVGIG (reference sequence). This CDR3 has 11 residues. V gave up 7 bases and J gave up 4 bases; unmatched junction bases: 4. The CDR3 bases are TGTGCCTTGACAGGGATATACGAGCAGTACTTC. Translated, it gives CALTGIYEQYF.

This clone appeared a few times. The chain is built from TRBV5-1 and TRBJ1-1; D is uncertain. Germline V CDR1 and CDR2: SGHRS, YFSETQ. The CDR3 is 13 amino acids. Trimming left V 1 base short and J 4 bases short, with 8 bases between. Here the CDR3 reads CASSLSSATEAFF. CDR3 bases: TGCGCCAGCAGCTTGTCCAGTGCCACTGAAGCTTTCTTT.

With regard to this clone: Other DNA sequences of this sample code for an identical CDR3. This rearrangement joins TRBV4-2 to TRBJ2-7; no clear D. This CDR3 has 13 residues. The germline V gene encodes CDR1 LGHNA and CDR2 YNFKEQ. The V end lost 1 base, the J end lost 3 bases, and 7 bases lay between the germline ends. This chain's CDR3 is CASSQGPGYEQYF. Written as DNA, the CDR3 is TGTGCCAGCAGCCAAGGACCGGGCTACGAGCAGTACTTC.

The V and J genes are TRBV5-5 and TRBJ2-7; maybe TRBD1 (5 bases). The ends were cut back, 4 bases at V and 0 bases at J, with 14 bases in the middle. The V gene's germline CDR1 is SGHKS and CDR2 YYEKEE (reference sequence). The CDR3 has 15 residues. The CDR3 nucleotides are TGTGCCAGCAGCCCCTGGGGCGATAGCTCCTACGAGCAGTACTTC. Amino acids: CASSPWGDSSYEQYF.